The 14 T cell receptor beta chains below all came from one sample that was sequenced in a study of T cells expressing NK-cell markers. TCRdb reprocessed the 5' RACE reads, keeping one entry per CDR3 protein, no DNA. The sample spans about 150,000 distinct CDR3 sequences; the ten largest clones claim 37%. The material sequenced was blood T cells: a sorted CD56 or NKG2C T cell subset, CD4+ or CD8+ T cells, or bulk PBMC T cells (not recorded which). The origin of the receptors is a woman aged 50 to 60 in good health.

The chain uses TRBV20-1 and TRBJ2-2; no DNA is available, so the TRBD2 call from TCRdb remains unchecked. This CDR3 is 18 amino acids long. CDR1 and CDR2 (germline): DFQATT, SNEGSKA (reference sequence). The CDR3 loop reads CSARGWVRDSGATGELFF.

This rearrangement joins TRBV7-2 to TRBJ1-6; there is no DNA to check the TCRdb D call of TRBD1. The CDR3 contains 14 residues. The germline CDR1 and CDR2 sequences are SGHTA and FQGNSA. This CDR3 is CASSSPQGVSPLHF. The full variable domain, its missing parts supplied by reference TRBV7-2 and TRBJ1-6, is GAGVSQSPSNKVTEKGKDVELRCDPISGHTALYWYRQSLGQGLEFLIYFQGNSAPDKSGLPSDRFSAERTGGSVSTLTIQRTQQEDSAVYLCASSSPQGVSPLHFGNGTRLTVT.

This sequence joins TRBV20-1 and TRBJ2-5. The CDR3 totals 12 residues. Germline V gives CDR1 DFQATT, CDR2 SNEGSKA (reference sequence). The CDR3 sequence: CSARDIQETQYF.

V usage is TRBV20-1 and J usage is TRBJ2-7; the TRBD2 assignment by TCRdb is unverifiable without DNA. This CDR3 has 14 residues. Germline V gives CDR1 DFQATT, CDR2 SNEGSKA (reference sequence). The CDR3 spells CSAREAGEPYEQYF.

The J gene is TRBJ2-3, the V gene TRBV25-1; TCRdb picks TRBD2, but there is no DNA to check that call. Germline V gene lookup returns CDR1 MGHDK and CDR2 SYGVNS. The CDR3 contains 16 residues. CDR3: CASSEYTGGPTDTQYF.

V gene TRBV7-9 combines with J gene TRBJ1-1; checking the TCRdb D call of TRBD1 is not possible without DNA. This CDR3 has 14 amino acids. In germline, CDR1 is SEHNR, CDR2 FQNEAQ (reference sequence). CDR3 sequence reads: CASSYTGGGTEAFF.

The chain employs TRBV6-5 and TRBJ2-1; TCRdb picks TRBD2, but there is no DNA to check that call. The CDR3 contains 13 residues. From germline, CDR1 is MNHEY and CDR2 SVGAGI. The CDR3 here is CASSYGGRGEQFF.

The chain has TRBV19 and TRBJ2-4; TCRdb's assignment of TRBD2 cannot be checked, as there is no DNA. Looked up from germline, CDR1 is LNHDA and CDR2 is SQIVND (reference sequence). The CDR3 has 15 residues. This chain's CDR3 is CASTEGAGGKNIQYF. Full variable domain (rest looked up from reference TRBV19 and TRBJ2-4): DGGITQSPKYLFRKEGQNVTLSCEQNLNHDAMYWYRQDPGQGLRLIYYSQIVNDFQKGDIAEGYSVSREKKESFPLTVTSAQKNPTAFYLCASTEGAGGKNIQYFGAGTRLSVL.

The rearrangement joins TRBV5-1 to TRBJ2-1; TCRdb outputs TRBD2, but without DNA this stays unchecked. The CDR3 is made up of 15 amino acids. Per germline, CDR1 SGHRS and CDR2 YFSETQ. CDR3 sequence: CASSFLAGPIDEQFF. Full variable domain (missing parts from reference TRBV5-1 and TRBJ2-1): KAGVTQTPRYLIKTRGQQVTLSCSPISGHRSVSWYQQTPGQGLQFLFEYFSETQRNKGNFPGRFSGRQFSNSRSEMNVSTLELGDSALYLCASSFLAGPIDEQFFGPGTRLTVL.

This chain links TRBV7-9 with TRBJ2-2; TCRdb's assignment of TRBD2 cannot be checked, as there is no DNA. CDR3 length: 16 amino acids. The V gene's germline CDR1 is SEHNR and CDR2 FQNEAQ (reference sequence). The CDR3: CASSSGLAGDAGELFF.

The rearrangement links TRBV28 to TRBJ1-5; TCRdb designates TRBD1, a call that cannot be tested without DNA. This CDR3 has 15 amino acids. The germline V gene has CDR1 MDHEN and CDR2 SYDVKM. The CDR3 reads CASSSGTGGQQPQHF.

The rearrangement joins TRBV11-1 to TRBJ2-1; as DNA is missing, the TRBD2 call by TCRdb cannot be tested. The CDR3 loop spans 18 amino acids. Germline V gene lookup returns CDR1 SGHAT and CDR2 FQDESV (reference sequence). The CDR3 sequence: CASSLGGLAGSSYNEQFF.

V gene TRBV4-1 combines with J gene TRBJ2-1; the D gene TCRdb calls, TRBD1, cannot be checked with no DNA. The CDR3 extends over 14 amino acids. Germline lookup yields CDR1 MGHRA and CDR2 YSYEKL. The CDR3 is CASSHQAARGDRFF.

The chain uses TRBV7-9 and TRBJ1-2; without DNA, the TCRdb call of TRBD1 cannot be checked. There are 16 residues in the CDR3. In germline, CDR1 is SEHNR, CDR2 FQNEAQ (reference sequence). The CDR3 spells CASSLAQGVYSYGYTF.